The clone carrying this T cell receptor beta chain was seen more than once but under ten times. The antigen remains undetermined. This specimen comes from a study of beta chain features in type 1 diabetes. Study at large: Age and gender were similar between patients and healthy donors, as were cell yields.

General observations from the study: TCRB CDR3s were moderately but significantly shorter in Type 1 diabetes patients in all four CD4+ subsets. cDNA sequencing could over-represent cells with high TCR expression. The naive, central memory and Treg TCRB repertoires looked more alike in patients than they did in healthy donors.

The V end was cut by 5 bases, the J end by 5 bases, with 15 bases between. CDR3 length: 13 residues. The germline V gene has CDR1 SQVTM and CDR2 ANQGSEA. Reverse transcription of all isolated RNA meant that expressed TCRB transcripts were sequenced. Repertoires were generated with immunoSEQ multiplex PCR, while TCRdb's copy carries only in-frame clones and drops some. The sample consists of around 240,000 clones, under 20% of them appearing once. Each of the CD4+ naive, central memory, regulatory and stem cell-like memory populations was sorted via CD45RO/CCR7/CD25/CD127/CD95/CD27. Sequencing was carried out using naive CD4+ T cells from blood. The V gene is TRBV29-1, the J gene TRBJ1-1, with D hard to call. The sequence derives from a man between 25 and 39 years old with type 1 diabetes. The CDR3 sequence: CSVSRDIRTEAFF. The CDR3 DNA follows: TGCAGCGTTTCAAGGGATATCAGGACTGAAGCTTTCTTT.